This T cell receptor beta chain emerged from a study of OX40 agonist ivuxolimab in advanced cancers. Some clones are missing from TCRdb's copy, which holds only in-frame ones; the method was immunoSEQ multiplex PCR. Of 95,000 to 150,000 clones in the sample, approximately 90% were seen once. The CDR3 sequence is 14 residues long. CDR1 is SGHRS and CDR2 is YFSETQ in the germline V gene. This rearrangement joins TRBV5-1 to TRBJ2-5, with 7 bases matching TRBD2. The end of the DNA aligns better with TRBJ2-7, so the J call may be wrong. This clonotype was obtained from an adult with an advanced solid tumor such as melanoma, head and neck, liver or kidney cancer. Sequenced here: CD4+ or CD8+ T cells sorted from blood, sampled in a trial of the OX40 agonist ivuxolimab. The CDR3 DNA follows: TGCGCCAGCAGCTGGGGGGGATCACCCTACGAGCAGTACTTC. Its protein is CASSWGGSPYEQYF.